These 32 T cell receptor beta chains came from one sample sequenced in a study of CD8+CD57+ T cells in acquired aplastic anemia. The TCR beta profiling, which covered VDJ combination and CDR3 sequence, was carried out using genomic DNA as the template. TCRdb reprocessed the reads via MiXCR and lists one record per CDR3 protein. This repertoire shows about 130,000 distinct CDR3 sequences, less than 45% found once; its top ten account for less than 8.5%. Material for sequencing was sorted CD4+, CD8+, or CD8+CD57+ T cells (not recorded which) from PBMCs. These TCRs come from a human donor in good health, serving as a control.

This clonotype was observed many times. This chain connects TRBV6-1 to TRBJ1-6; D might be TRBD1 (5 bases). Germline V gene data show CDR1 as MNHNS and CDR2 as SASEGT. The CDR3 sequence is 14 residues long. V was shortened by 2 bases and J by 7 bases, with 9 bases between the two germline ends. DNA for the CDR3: TGTGCCAGCAGTGAAAGGGGAGGGAATTCACCCCTCCACTTT. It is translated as CASSERGGNSPLHF.

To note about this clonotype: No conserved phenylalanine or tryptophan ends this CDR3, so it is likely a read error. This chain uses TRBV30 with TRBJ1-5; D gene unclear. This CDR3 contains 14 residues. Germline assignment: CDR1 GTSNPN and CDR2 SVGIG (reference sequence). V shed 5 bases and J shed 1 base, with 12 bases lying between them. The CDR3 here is CAWARGGSNQPQHL. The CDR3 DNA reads TGTGCCTGGGCGCGGGGTGGGAGCAATCAGCCCCAGCATCTT.

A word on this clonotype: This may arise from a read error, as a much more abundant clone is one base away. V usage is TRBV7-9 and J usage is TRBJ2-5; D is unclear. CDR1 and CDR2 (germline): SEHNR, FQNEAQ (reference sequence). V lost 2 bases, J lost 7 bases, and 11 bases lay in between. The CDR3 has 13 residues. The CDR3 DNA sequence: TGTGCCAGCAGCTTAATTCCAGCCGGGACCCAGTACTTC. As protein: CASSLIPAGTQYF.

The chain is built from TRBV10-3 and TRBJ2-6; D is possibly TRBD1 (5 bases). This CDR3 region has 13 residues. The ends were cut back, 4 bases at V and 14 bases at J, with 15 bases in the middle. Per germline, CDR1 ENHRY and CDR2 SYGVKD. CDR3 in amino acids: CAISGRAQELLTF. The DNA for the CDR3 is TGTGCCATCAGTGGCAGGGCGCAAGAGCTCCTGACTTTC.

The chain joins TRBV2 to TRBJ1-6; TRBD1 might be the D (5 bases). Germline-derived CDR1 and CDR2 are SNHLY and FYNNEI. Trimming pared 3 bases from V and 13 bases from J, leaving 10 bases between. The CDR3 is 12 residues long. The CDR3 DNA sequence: TGTGCCAGCAGTGAGAGACAGTCCCCCCTCCACTTT. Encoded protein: CASSERQSPLHF.

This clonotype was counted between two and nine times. Here the CDR3 DNA reads TGTGCCAGCAGCCAAGATGGGACAGCCGGGGAAAAACTGTTTTTT. As protein: CASSQDGTAGEKLFF. This chain connects TRBV3-1 to TRBJ1-4; TRBD1 matches at 7 bases. CDR3 size: 15 residues. V gave up 0 bases and J gave up 8 bases; unmatched junction bases: 6. In germline, CDR1 is LGHDT, CDR2 YNNKEL (reference sequence).

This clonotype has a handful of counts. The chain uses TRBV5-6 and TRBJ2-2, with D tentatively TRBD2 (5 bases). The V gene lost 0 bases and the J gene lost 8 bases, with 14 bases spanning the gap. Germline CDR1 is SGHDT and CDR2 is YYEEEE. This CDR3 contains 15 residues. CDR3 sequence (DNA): TGTGCCAGCAGCTTGGGGGGAACACGGGGAGGGGAGCTGTTTTTT. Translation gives CASSLGGTRGGELFF.

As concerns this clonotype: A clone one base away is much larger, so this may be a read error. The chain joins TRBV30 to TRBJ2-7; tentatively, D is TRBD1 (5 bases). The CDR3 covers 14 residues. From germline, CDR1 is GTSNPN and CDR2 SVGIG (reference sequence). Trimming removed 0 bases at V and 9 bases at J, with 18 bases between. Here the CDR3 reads CAWSVRFRDHGQYF. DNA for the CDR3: TGTGCCTGGAGTGTACGGTTCAGGGATCACGGGCAGTACTTC.

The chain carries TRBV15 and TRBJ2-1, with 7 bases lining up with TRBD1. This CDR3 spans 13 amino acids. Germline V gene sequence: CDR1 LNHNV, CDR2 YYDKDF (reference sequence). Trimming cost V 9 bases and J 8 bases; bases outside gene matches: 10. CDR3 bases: TGTGCCACGAGCCCTGACAGGGTCGATGAGCAGTTCTTC. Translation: CATSPDRVDEQFF.

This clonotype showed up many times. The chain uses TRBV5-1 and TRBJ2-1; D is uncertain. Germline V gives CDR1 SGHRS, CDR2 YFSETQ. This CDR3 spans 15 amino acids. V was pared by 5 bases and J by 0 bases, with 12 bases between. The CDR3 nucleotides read TGCGCCAGCAGTCTGGGCGGTCACTCCTACAATGAGCAGTTCTTC. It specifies CASSLGGHSYNEQFF. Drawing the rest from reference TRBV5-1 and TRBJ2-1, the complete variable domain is KAGVTQTPRYLIKTRGQQVTLSCSPISGHRSVSWYQQTPGQGLQFLFEYFSETQRNKGNFPGRFSGRQFSNSRSEMNVSTLELGDSALYLCASSLGGHSYNEQFFGPGTRLTVL.

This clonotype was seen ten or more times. Here the CDR3 reads CATSREWPGASYEQYF. The CDR3 coding sequence is TGTGCCACCAGCAGAGAGTGGCCAGGGGCCTCCTACGAGCAGTACTTC. This rearrangement joins TRBV15 to TRBJ2-7, with D possibly matching TRBD1 (6 bases). The CDR3 is made up of 16 amino acids. The V gene lost 0 bases and the J gene lost 0 bases, with 12 bases spanning the gap. Germline V gene data show CDR1 as LNHNV and CDR2 as YYDKDF (reference sequence).

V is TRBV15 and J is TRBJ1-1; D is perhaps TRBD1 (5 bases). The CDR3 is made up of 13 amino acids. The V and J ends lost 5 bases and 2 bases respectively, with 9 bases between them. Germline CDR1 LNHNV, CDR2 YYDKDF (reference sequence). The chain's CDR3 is CATSWDGNTEAFF. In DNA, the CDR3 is TGTGCCACCAGCTGGGACGGAAACACTGAAGCTTTCTTT.

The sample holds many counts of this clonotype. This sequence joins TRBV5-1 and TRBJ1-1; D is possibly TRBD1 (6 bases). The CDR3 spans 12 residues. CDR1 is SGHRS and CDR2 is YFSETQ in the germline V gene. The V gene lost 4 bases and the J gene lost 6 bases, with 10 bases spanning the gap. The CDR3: CASSPEGAEAFF. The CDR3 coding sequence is TGCGCCAGCAGCCCGGAGGGGGCTGAAGCTTTCTTT.

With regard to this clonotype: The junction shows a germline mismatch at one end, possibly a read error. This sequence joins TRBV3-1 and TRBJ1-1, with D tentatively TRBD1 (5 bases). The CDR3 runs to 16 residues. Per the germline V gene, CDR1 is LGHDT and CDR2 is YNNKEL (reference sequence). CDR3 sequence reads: CASSQVGQLRNTEALF. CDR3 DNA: TGTGCCAGCAGCCAAGTGGGGCAGCTACGGAACACTGAAGCTCTCTTT.

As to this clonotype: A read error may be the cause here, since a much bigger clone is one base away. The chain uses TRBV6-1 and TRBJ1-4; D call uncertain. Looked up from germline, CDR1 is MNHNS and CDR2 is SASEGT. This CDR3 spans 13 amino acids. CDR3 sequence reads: CASTLGRFEKLVF. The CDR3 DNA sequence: TGTGCCAGCACACTCGGGCGCTTTGAAAAACTGGTTTTT.

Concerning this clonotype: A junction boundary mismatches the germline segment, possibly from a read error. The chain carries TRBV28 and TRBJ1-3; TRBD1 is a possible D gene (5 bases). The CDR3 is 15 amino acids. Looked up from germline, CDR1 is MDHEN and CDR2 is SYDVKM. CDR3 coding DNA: TGTGCCAGCAGCATAGCGAGGGGAACTGGAAACATCATATATTTT. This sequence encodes CASSIARGTGNIIYF.

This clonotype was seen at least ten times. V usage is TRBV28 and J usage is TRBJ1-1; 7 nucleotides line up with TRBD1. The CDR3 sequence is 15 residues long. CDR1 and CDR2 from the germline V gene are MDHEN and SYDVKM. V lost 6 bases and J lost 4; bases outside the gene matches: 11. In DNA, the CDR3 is TGTGCCAGCAGGGACAGGTTCCGTCGGGTCACTGAAGCTTTCTTT. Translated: CASRDRFRRVTEAFF.

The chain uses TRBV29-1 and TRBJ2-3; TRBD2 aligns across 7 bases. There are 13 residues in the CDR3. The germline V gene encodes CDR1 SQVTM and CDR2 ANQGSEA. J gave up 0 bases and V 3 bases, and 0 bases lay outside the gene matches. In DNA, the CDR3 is TGCAGCGTTGAGGGGGGGAGCACAGATACGCAGTATTTT. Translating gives CSVEGGSTDTQYF.

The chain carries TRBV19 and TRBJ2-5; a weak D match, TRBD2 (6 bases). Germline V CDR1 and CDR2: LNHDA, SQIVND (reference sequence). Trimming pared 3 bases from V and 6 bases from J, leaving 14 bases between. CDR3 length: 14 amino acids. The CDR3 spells CASSIVGGAQTQYF. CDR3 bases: TGTGCCAGTAGTATTGTAGGAGGGGCGCAGACCCAGTACTTC. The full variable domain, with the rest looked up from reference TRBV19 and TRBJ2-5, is DGGITQSPKYLFRKEGQNVTLSCEQNLNHDAMYWYRQDPGQGLRLIYYSQIVNDFQKGDIAEGYSVSREKKESFPLTVTSAQKNPTAFYLCASSIVGGAQTQYFGPGTRLLVL.

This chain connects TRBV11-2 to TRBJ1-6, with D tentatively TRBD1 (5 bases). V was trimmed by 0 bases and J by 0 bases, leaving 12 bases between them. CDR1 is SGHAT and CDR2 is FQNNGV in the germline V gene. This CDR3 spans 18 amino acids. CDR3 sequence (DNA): TGTGCCAGCAGCTTAGAGGGGCTGGCGAGCTCCTATAATTCACCCCTCCACTTT. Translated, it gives CASSLEGLASSYNSPLHF.

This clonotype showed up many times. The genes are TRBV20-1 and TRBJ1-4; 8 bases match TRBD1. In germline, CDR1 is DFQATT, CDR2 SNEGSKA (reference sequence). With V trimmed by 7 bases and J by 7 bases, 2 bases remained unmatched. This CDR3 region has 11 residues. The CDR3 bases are TGCAGTGGTACAGGGGGTGAAAAACTGTTTTTT. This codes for CSGTGGEKLFF.

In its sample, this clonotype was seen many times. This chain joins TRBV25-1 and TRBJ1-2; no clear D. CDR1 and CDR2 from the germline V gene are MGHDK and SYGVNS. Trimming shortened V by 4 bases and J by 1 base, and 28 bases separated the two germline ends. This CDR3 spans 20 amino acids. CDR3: CASSGYKSALRDGLNYGYTF. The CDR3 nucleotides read TGTGCCAGCAGTGGATATAAATCCGCACTTCGCGACGGTCTTAACTATGGCTACACCTTC.

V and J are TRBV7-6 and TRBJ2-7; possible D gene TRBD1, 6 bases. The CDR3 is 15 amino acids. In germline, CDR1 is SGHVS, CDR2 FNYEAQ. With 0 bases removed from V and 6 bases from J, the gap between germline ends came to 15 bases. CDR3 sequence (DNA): TGTGCCAGCAGCTTAGCTCCCTCAGGGGCGGGCGAGCAGTACTTC. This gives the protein CASSLAPSGAGEQYF.

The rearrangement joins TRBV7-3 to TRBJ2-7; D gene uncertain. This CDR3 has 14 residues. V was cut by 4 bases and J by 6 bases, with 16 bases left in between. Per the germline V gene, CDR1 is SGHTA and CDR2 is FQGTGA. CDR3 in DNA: TGTGCCAGCAGCTCCACCCCAGGCTCGGCCGAGCAGTACTTC. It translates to CASSSTPGSAEQYF.

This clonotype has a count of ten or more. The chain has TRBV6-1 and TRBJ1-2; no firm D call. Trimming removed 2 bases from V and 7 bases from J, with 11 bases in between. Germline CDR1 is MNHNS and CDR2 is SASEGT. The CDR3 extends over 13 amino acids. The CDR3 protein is CASSESFRGGYTF. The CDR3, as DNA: TGTGCCAGCAGTGAATCTTTTAGAGGTGGCTACACCTTC.

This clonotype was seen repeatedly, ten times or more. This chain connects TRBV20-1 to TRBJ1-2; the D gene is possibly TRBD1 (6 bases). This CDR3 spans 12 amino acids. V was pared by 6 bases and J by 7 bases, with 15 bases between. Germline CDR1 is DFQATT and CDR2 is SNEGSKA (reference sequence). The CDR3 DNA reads TGCAGTGCATTCGCAGGGGAAGGTGGCTACACCTTC. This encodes CSAFAGEGGYTF.

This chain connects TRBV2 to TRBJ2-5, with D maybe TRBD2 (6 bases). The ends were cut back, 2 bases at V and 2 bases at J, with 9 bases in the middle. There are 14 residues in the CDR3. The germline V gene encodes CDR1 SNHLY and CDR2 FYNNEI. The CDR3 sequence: CASSELRGQETQYF. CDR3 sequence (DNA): TGTGCCAGCAGTGAACTGCGGGGACAAGAGACCCAGTACTTC.

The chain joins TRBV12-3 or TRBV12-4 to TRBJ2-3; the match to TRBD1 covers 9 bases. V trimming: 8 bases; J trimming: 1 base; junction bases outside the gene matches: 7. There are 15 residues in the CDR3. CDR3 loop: CASGETGGGTDTQYF. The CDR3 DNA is TGTGCCAGCGGGGAAACAGGGGGCGGCACAGATACGCAGTATTTT.

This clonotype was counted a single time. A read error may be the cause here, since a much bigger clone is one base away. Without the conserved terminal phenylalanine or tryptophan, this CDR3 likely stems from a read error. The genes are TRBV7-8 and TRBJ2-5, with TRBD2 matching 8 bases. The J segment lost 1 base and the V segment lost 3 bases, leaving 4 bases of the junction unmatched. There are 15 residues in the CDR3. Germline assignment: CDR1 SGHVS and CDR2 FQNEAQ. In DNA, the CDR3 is TGTGCCAGCAGCTTTACTAGCGGTACCCAAGAGACCCAGTACTAC. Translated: CASSFTSGTQETQYY.

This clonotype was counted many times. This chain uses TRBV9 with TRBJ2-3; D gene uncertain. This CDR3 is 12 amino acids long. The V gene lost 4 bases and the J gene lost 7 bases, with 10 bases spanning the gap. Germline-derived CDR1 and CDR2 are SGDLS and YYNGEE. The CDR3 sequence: CASSPPGYTQYF. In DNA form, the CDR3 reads TGTGCCAGCAGCCCCCCCGGTTATACGCAGTATTTT.

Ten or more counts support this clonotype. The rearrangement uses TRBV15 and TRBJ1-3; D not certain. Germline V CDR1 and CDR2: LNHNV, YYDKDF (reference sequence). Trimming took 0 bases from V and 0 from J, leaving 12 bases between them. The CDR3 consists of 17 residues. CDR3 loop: CATSRDAALSSGNTIYF. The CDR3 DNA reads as TGTGCCACCAGCAGAGATGCGGCACTTTCCTCTGGAAACACCATATATTTT.

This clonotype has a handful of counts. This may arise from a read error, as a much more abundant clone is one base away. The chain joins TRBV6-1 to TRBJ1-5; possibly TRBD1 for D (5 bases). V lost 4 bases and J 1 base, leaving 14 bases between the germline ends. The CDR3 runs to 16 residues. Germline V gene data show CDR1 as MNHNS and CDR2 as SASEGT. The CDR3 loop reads CASSGRRGVSNQPQHF. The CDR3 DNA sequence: TGTGCCAGCAGTGGCCGAAGAGGGGTGAGCAATCAGCCCCAGCATTTT.